A single sample is the source of the 19 T cell receptor beta chains below, sequenced in a study of T cells after yellow fever vaccination. In TCRdb, the 5' RACE reads were re-called with MiXCR into one record per CDR3 protein. The sample holds 450,000 to 550,000 distinct CDR3 sequences, around 21% seen once. Material: PBMCs, obtained 15 days after the yellow fever booster vaccination. Receptors were obtained from a young man who received the YFV17D yellow fever vaccine.

This clonotype occurred many times. The V gene is TRBV3-1, the J gene TRBJ2-5; a possible D gene is TRBD2 (5 bases). The CDR3 has 13 residues. Germline V gene data show CDR1 as LGHDT and CDR2 as YNNKEL (reference sequence). Trimming took off 4 bases at V and 2 bases at J, with 8 bases between the two ends. The CDR3 DNA sequence: TGTGCCAGCAGCCTCCGACTACAAGAGACCCAGTACTTC. Translated: CASSLRLQETQYF.

This clonotype was picked up a small number of times. J is TRBJ2-7 and V is TRBV10-3; TRBD2 agrees at 9 bases. From germline, CDR1 is ENHRY and CDR2 SYGVKD. Germline trimming cut 2 bases from V and 13 bases from J; bases unmatched to any gene: 3. The CDR3 contains 11 residues. DNA of the CDR3: TGTGCCATCAGTGAGGGGGGACTAGCTTACTTC. Translation: CAISEGGLAYF.

There are a few counts of this clonotype. The CDR3 reads CASSQDLATEQFF. CDR3 DNA sequence: TGTGCCAGCAGCCAAGATCTTGCGACTGAGCAGTTCTTC. The chain uses TRBV3-1 and TRBJ2-1; no clear D gene. Germline V lookup: CDR1 LGHDT, CDR2 YNNKEL (reference sequence). V dropped 0 bases and J dropped 9 bases, with 9 bases sitting between them. CDR3 length: 13 amino acids.

The V call is TRBV14, the J call TRBJ2-7; D is perhaps TRBD1 (7 bases). The V end lost 7 bases, the J end lost 2 bases, and 12 bases lay between the germline ends. This CDR3 is built from 13 residues. CDR1 and CDR2 from the germline V gene are SGHDN and FVKESK. CDR3 sequence (DNA): TGTGCCAGCAACCAGGGGGGCACCTACGAGCAGTACTTC. This translates into CASNQGGTYEQYF.

The gene calls are TRBV6-2 or TRBV6-3 and TRBJ1-2; D is unclear. The CDR3 is 12 residues long. The germline gives CDR1 MNHEY, CDR2 SVGEGT. Trimming cost V 8 bases and J 5 bases, with 12 bases left between them. The CDR3 here is CASWGGTYGYTF. The CDR3 DNA sequence: TGTGCCAGCTGGGGTGGAACATATGGCTACACCTTC.

This clonotype was seen only a few times. CDR3 DNA sequence: TGTGCCAGCAGTACTTTAGTAGGAGGGGATATAGCCAAAAACATTCAGTACTTC. It translates to CASSTLVGGDIAKNIQYF. This chain links TRBV27 with TRBJ2-4; the D gene is possibly TRBD2 (6 bases). Germline lookup yields CDR1 MNHEY and CDR2 SMNVEV (reference sequence). The CDR3 length is 18 residues. V dropped 5 bases and J dropped 0 bases, with 20 bases sitting between them.

This chain links TRBV7-2 with TRBJ2-1; a possible D gene is TRBD1 (5 bases). V lost 5 bases to trimming and J lost 5 bases, with 10 bases between them. In germline, CDR1 is SGHTA, CDR2 FQGNSA. CDR3 length: 13 residues. CDR3 residues: CASSQPTDNEQFF. The CDR3 nucleotides read TGTGCCAGCAGCCAGCCGACAGACAATGAGCAGTTCTTC. The whole variable domain, filled in from reference TRBV7-2 and TRBJ2-1, reads GAGVSQSPSNKVTEKGKDVELRCDPISGHTALYWYRQSLGQGLEFLIYFQGNSAPDKSGLPSDRFSAERTGGSVSTLTIQRTQQEDSAVYLCASSQPTDNEQFFGPGTRLTVL.

This clonotype was observed a handful of times. The chain recombines TRBV4-2 with TRBJ2-5; 8 nucleotides match TRBD1. This CDR3 spans 17 amino acids. Germline V lookup: CDR1 LGHNA, CDR2 YNFKEQ. The ends lost 1 base at V and 5 bases at J; junction bases unmatched: 12. The CDR3 nucleotides are TGTGCCAGCAGCCAAGCCGCAAGACAGGGGACTTCGGAGACCCAGTACTTC. This translates into CASSQAARQGTSETQYF.

The table lists this clonotype with a few counts. This rearrangement joins TRBV20-1 to TRBJ2-1; possibly TRBD1 for D (7 bases). Trimming took off 6 bases at V and 5 bases at J, with 17 bases between the two ends. Germline CDR1 is DFQATT and CDR2 is SNEGSKA (reference sequence). This CDR3 has 14 amino acids. The CDR3 is CSAPGGQTNNEQFF. The CDR3 DNA follows: TGCAGTGCCCCCGGGGGACAGACTAACAATGAGCAGTTCTTC.

Worth noting for this clonotype: At one end the junction does not follow the germline gene, possibly because of a read error. The chain is built from TRBV20-1 and TRBJ2-6; TRBD1 or TRBD2 may be the D gene (5 bases each). CDR3 length equals 14 residues. Germline-derived CDR1 and CDR2 are DFQATT and SNEGSKA (reference sequence). CDR3 in amino acids: CSAPLGNGADVLTF. The CDR3 nucleotides are TGCAGTGCTCCCTTGGGAAACGGGGCCGACGTCCTGACTTTC.

This chain joins TRBV19 and TRBJ2-1; 7 nucleotides agree with TRBD1. Germline lookup yields CDR1 LNHDA and CDR2 SQIVND (reference sequence). With 6 bases clipped from V and 5 bases from J, the junction kept 7 bases outside the gene matches. The CDR3 spans 14 residues. CDR3 in amino acids: CASRPDRVNNEQFF. Written as DNA, the CDR3 is TGTGCCAGTAGACCCGACAGGGTCAACAATGAGCAGTTCTTC.

A few counts support this clonotype. This sequence may be a read error, since a much larger clone differs from it by one base. The J gene is TRBJ2-7, the V gene TRBV7-8, with TRBD1 matching over 9 bases. Germline CDR1 SGHVS, CDR2 FQNEAQ. This CDR3 spans 13 amino acids. J lost 2 bases, V lost 4 bases, and 0 bases had no gene match. Here the CDR3 reads CASSWDRAYEQYF. The DNA of the CDR3 is TGTGCCAGCAGCTGGGACAGGGCCTACGAGCAGTACTTC.

This chain connects TRBV19 to TRBJ1-5, with 8 bases lining up with TRBD1. CDR3 length: 12 residues. Unmatched junction bases numbered 5, after V lost 7 bases and J lost 9 bases. Germline V gene sequence: CDR1 LNHDA, CDR2 SQIVND (reference sequence). CDR3: CASTRTGRPQHF. CDR3 nucleotides: TGTGCCAGTACTCGGACAGGGCGGCCCCAGCATTTT. Full variable domain (missing parts from reference TRBV19 and TRBJ1-5): DGGITQSPKYLFRKEGQNVTLSCEQNLNHDAMYWYRQDPGQGLRLIYYSQIVNDFQKGDIAEGYSVSREKKESFPLTVTSAQKNPTAFYLCASTRTGRPQHFGDGTRLSIL.

V gene TRBV12-3 or TRBV12-4 combines with J gene TRBJ2-1; D may be TRBD2 (6 bases). The CDR3 has 14 residues. Trimming removed 5 bases at V and 5 bases at J, with 13 bases between. CDR3 amino acids: CASSPPGLHNEQFF. The CDR3, as DNA: TGTGCCAGCAGTCCACCGGGACTTCACAATGAGCAGTTCTTC.

V gene TRBV7-9 combines with J gene TRBJ2-7, with 7 bases that match TRBD2. CDR1 and CDR2 (germline): SEHNR, FQNEAQ (reference sequence). CDR3 size: 16 residues. V dropped 3 bases and J dropped 0; count of bases not matched to a gene: 8. The CDR3 region is CASSFPTSPSSYEQYF. CDR3 DNA: TGTGCCAGCAGCTTTCCGACTAGCCCTAGCTCCTACGAGCAGTACTTC.

This clonotype was counted only a few times. V and J are TRBV5-1 and TRBJ2-1, with TRBD2 matching over 8 bases. Germline loops: CDR1 SGHRS, CDR2 YFSETQ. The V segment lost 0 bases and the J segment 2 bases; nucleotides outside the gene matches: 4. The CDR3 totals 16 residues. CDR3 nucleotides: TGCGCCAGCAGCTTGGGGTCGGGAGGGCCCTACAATGAGCAGTTCTTC. Translated: CASSLGSGGPYNEQFF.

The chain has TRBV28 and TRBJ2-7, with TRBD1 identical over 7 bases. CDR3 length: 15 amino acids. Germline CDR1 reads MDHEN; CDR2 reads SYDVKM. J gave up 0 bases and V 5 bases, and 7 bases lay outside the gene matches. This chain's CDR3 is CASSGADRASYEQYF. The DNA of the CDR3 is TGTGCCAGCAGTGGGGCTGACAGGGCCTCCTACGAGCAGTACTTC.

The chain carries TRBV6-2 or TRBV6-3 and TRBJ2-5, with D maybe TRBD2 (5 bases). CDR3 length equals 14 residues. CDR1 is MNHEY, CDR2 SVGEGT, per germline. V was trimmed by 7 bases and J by 1 base, leaving 13 bases between them. CDR3: CASTFAGVQETQYF. The CDR3 coding sequence is TGTGCCAGCACCTTCGCCGGGGTCCAAGAGACCCAGTACTTC.

There are a few counts of this clonotype. The V gene is TRBV9, the J gene TRBJ2-2; unclear D gene. The germline V gene has CDR1 SGDLS and CDR2 YYNGEE. CDR3 length: 15 residues. V lost 2 bases, J lost 7 bases, and 15 bases lay in between. CDR3 sequence: CASSVSSPTSGELFF. The CDR3, as DNA: TGTGCCAGCAGCGTTAGTTCCCCAACCAGCGGGGAGCTGTTTTTT.